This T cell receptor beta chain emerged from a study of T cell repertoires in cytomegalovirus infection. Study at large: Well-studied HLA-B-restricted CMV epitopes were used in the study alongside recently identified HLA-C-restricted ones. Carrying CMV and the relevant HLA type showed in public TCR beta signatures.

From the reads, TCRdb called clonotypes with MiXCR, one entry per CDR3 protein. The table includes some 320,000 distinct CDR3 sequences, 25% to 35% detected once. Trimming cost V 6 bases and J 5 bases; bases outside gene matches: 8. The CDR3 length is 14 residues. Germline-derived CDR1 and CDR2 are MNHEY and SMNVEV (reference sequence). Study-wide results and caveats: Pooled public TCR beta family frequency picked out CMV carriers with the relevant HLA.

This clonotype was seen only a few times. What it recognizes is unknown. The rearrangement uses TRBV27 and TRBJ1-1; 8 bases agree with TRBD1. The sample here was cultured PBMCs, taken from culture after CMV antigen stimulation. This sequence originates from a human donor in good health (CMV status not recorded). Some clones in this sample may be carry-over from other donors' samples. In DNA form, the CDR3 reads TGTGCCAGCAGATTAGACAGGGGTGTTACTGAAGCTTTCTTT. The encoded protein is CASRLDRGVTEAFF.